This T cell receptor beta chain was identified in a study of tumor-infiltrating lymphocytes in oesophageal squamous cell carcinoma. Via MiXCR, TCRdb re-called the reads, giving one row per CDR3 protein. Among approximately 11,000 distinct CDR3 sequences listed, roughly three fifths were seen once. Germline CDR1 and CDR2: MGHRA and YSYEKL. CDR3 length: 14 residues. This receptor was taken from a female donor with esophageal squamous cell carcinoma. Sequencing input: blood. The gene calls are TRBV4-1 and TRBJ2-1; no clear D gene. The DNA end is a closer match to TRBJ2-5, so the J assignment may be wrong. The CDR3 region is CASSQDGSWETQYF. The CDR3 region has the DNA TGCGCCAGCAGCCAAGACGGGTCGTGGGAGACCCAGTACTTC.